Included here is one T cell receptor beta chain sequence, with context. Its antigen is unknown. A much more abundant neighbour one base away suggests this may be a read error. These data are taken from a study of response to subunit inactivated influenza vaccine (dated by TCRdb to 2017 to 2018). At the level of the whole study: To follow how T cells responded to a trivalent subunit inactivated influenza vaccine, the researchers relied on deep quantitative profiling of the T cell receptor repertoire.

General study outcomes and caveats: The authors suggested that each seasonal influenza vaccination may recruit only a limited number of new T cells.

V is pruned by 3 bases and J by 4 bases, leaving 7 bases of the junction without a gene match. Taken from the germline V gene, the CDR1 and CDR2 loops are SGHAT and FQNNGV. The CDR3 numbers 15 residues from cysteine through phenylalanine. The DNA shown is the 45-base CDR3, in frame from base 1. The library was built by means of RT-PCR. Sequenced on an Illumina HiSeq 2500. Starting from the raw public reads, TCRdb applied fastp trimming at Q25, assembled clones with MiXCR and retained in-frame beta chains. Duplicate CDR3 protein sequences are folded into a single record with the most common DNA and genes. This sample lists roughly 540,000 distinct CDR3 sequences; under 30% were detected once. The ten largest clones represent 2.8% of the sample. The sample was also reused in another study, on T cells expressing NK-cell markers. The second study, in turn, reports: TCR beta cDNA libraries were made by 5'RACE template switching that added a universal primer site and unique molecular identifiers. Three sorted T-cell subsets (CD3+CD56+NKG2C+, CD3+CD56+NKG2C- and CD3+CD56-NKG2C+) from 8 or 9 donors had their TCR beta-chain repertoires profiled. Among the eight sequenced donors, seven were HCMV-seropositive and one was HCMV-seronegative. To restrict sorting to alphabetaTCR-expressing T cells, an anti-gammadeltaTCR antibody was added in several experiments. For about 6 donors, the dominant CD3+CD56+NKG2C+ clonotypes were among the top 10 CD8+ clonotypes and accounted for about 1.0-7.5% of CD8+ T cells. Those dominant clonotypes were again the most abundant among CD3+CD56-NKG2C+ cells in several donors, at about 25-65%. Whether the expanded NKG2C-expressing T cell clones were specific for HCMV antigens was left unclear. Randomly selected healthy volunteers, three men and five women, were used as the eight sequenced donors. HCMV serostatus was determined by detecting HCMV-specific IgG in serum with a commercial ELISA kit. Ficoll density gradient centrifugation was used to isolate peripheral blood mononuclear cells from blood. CD4+ and CD8+ T cells were isolated from PBMC by magnetic immunoseparation with Miltenyi isolation kits. cDNA synthesis was primed from the TCR beta constant segment and was followed by two successive PCR amplification steps. Sequencing of the libraries produced 2 x 150 bp reads on Illumina HiSeq 2000/2500, MiSeq or NextSeq. MIGEC was used to demultiplex reads and group the reads by UMI, and MiTCR was used to assemble and quantify clonotypes. To exclude erroneous sequences, only TCR cDNA sequences supported by at least two reads were retained. The tcR package was used for downstream repertoire analysis, with clonotypes matched between fractions based on CDR3 nucleotide sequence plus V segment. VDJmatch was used to annotate antigen specificity against VDJdb, with one amino acid substitution in CDR3 permitted.

The specimen was CD4+ T cells sorted from PBMCs, collected 12 days after vaccination. This clonotype was sampled from a man between 45 and 60 years old who received an inactivated influenza vaccine. Donor details come from another sample of the same person, matched by shared clones. The receptor chain draws on TRBV11-2 and TRBJ2-3; 7 bases in the junction line up with TRBD1. Read as DNA, the sequence is TGTGCCAGCAGCTTGACAGGGTCTAGCTCAGATACGCAGTATTTT. Protein translation: CASSLTGSSSDTQYF.